The 2 T cell receptor beta chains presented below share a single source sample, sequenced in a study of metastatic and nonmetastatic thyroid tumors. No patient received treatment before thyroid surgery. TCRdb re-analyzed the PCR reads using MiXCR. The data show around 37,000 clones, approximately 25% seen once. Sequencing was carried out using tumor tissue. The source is a female donor with papillary thyroid cancer or a benign thyroid nodule (not recorded which). Some clones in this sample may be carry-over from other donors' samples.

This clone was detected ten times or more. J is TRBJ2-1 and V is TRBV18; 9 bases fit TRBD1. This CDR3 is 15 amino acids long. From germline, CDR1 is KGHSH and CDR2 LQKENI. The V segment lost 2 bases and the J segment 7 bases; nucleotides outside the gene matches: 6. For the CDR3, the DNA is TGTGCCAGCTCACCAGGGACAGGGATGGAAAATGAGCAGTTCTTC. Amino acid sequence: CASSPGTGMENEQFF.

This clone appeared a few times. V and J are TRBV28 and TRBJ1-1; 7 bases are shared with TRBD1. Germline CDR1 MDHEN, CDR2 SYDVKM. V dropped 6 bases and J dropped 1; count of bases not matched to a gene: 11. The CDR3 spans 16 residues. CDR3 protein: CASRTGIIYSNTEAFF. The CDR3 DNA sequence: TGTGCCAGCAGGACAGGGATCATTTATTCGAACACTGAAGCTTTCTTT.